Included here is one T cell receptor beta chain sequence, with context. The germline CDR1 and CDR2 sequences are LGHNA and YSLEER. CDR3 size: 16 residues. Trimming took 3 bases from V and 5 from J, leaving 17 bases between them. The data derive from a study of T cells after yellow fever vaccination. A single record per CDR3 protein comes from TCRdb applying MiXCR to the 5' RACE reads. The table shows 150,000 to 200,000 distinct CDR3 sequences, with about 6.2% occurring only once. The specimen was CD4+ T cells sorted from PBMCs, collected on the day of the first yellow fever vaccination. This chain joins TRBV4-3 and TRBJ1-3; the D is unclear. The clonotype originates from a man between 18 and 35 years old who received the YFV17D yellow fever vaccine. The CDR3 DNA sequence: TGCGCCAGCAGCCAGGCGATTACCGGGAAGCGAAACACCATATATTTT. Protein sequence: CASSQAITGKRNTIYF.